The 12 T cell receptor beta chains below all came from one sample that was sequenced in a study of T cells in narcolepsy. The method was immunoSEQ multiplex PCR; TCRdb's version includes in-frame clones alone and lacks a portion of them. The sample consists of some 13,000 clones, roughly 89% of them appearing once. Sequenced input: CD45RA- memory CD4+ T cells from PBMCs. The source is a human donor with narcolepsy.

CDR3 in amino acids: CAWTGGNIQYF. DNA of the CDR3: TGTGCCTGGACAGGGGGCAACATTCAGTACTTC. The genes are TRBV30 and TRBJ2-4; 8 bases align to TRBD1. V trimming: 4 bases; J trimming: 7 bases; junction bases outside the gene matches: 0. From germline, CDR1 is GTSNPN and CDR2 SVGIG (reference sequence). The CDR3 is 11 amino acids.

CDR3 protein: CASSSLSGRAGELFF. CDR3 DNA sequence: TGTGCCAGCAGCTCACTTAGCGGGAGGGCCGGGGAGCTGTTTTTT. The V call is TRBV7-2, the J call TRBJ2-2, with TRBD2 matching 11 bases. The CDR3 contains 15 residues. Trimming took 4 bases from V and 6 from J; bases not matched to a gene: 4. Germline V gene lookup returns CDR1 SGHTA and CDR2 FQGNSA.

The chain carries TRBV6-1 and TRBJ2-7; the match to TRBD1 covers 7 bases. Germline V CDR1 and CDR2: MNHNS, SASEGT. Trimming removed 6 bases from V and 0 bases from J; junction bases left unmatched: 8. CDR3 length equals 15 residues. For the CDR3, the DNA is TGTGCCAGCAGCTTCCCGGGACAGACCTCCTACGAGCAGTACTTC. This gives the protein CASSFPGQTSYEQYF.

The rearrangement joins TRBV6-4 to TRBJ2-7; TRBD2 might be the D (5 bases). Trimming took 8 bases from V and 4 from J, leaving 21 bases between them. CDR1 MRHNA and CDR2 SNTAGT come from the germline V gene. This CDR3 has 15 amino acids. CDR3: CASRGVGRVKYEQYF. The CDR3 DNA follows: TGTGCCAGCCGGGGAGTTGGGCGGGTAAAGTACGAGCAGTACTTC.

This clone was detected only once. CDR3 DNA sequence: TGTGCCAGCAGCCCTACCGGGGGGTTCGGGAGTGGCTACGAGCAGTACTTC. Its translation: CASSPTGGFGSGYEQYF. This chain uses TRBV7-2 with TRBJ2-7, with 7 nucleotides matching TRBD2. Germline CDR1 and CDR2: SGHTA and FQGNSA. With V trimmed by 5 bases and J by 3 bases, 16 bases remained unmatched. The CDR3 extends over 17 amino acids.

The chain is built from TRBV5-6 and TRBJ1-4; D is unresolved. CDR1 SGHDT and CDR2 YYEEEE come from the germline V gene. This CDR3 is 16 amino acids long. V gave up 2 bases and J gave up 8 bases, with 19 bases separating them. This CDR3 is CASSLDTGVRLEKLFF. The CDR3 nucleotides are TGTGCCAGCAGCTTAGATACCGGGGTTCGGCTAGAAAAACTGTTTTTT.

The rearrangement joins TRBV6-5 to TRBJ2-7; the match to TRBD1 covers 10 bases. The CDR3 is made up of 15 amino acids. Losses at the gene ends were 0 bases for V and 6 bases for J; bases not matched to a gene: 5. Germline lookup yields CDR1 MNHEY and CDR2 SVGAGI. The CDR3 reads CASSYSPGQGIEQYF. CDR3 nucleotide sequence: TGTGCCAGCAGTTACTCGCCGGGACAGGGGATCGAGCAGTACTTC.

The gene calls are TRBV7-2 and TRBJ2-6; D is unresolved. CDR1 SGHTA and CDR2 FQGNSA come from the germline V gene. The CDR3 loop spans 16 amino acids. V lost 1 base and J 0 bases, leaving 7 bases between the germline ends. The CDR3 DNA reads as TGTGCCAGCAGCTTAGGAGGAGCCTCTGGGGCCAACGTCCTGACTTTC. Protein: CASSLGGASGANVLTF.

The rearrangement uses TRBV9 and TRBJ2-7, with 7 bases that match TRBD2. Germline lookup yields CDR1 SGDLS and CDR2 YYNGEE. The V segment lost 0 bases and the J segment 3 bases; nucleotides outside the gene matches: 6. This CDR3 is 15 amino acids long. The CDR3 here is CASSVGGREYYEQYF. The DNA of the CDR3 is TGTGCCAGCAGCGTAGGCGGGAGAGAATACTACGAGCAGTACTTC.

The chain couples TRBV30 to TRBJ2-4, with D maybe TRBD2 (5 bases). The CDR3 is made up of 15 amino acids. Trimming took 3 bases from V and 5 from J, leaving 17 bases between them. The germline V gene has CDR1 GTSNPN and CDR2 SVGIG (reference sequence). CDR3 nucleotide sequence: TGTGCCTGGAGGAGGGATCACTTAACCCAAAACATTCAGTACTTC. Amino acids: CAWRRDHLTQNIQYF.

This clone was counted only a few times. The genes are TRBV2 and TRBJ2-2, with 7 bases identical to TRBD2. This CDR3 contains 15 residues. Losses at the gene ends were 4 bases for V and 4 bases for J; bases not matched to a gene: 6. The germline V gene has CDR1 SNHLY and CDR2 FYNNEI. The CDR3 region is CASSVVLAVTGELFF. The CDR3 DNA reads as TGTGCCAGCAGTGTAGTCCTAGCGGTCACCGGGGAGCTGTTTTTT.

This chain joins TRBV5-1 and TRBJ1-2; TRBD1 matches 7 bases. Losses at the gene ends were 3 bases for V and 6 bases for J; bases not matched to a gene: 11. The CDR3 spans 15 residues. The germline V gene has CDR1 SGHRS and CDR2 YFSETQ. CDR3 amino acids: CASSSNTGVTDGYTF. The CDR3 DNA is TGCGCCAGCAGCTCGAATACAGGGGTGACGGATGGCTACACCTTC.